Listed below are T cell receptor beta chains from one sample, sequenced in a study of cytomegalovirus exposure and HLA in healthy donors. Sequencing used immunoSEQ multiplex PCR; TCRdb keeps in-frame clones, though not all of them. Of under 300,000 clones listed, around 91% are singletons. The sample comprised PBMCs. The receptors originated from a young woman in good health and CMV-seronegative. Each CDR3 is given with its conserved first and last residue. A D gene is named only where the DNA matches it firmly. Clone sizes are given selectively: once, few, many, or a class where the clone is expanded.

clone size: -
V gene: TRBV14
J gene: TRBJ2-7
D gene: -
CDR3 protein: CASSRTLIPYEQYF
CDR3 DNA: TGTGCCAGCAGCCGGACACTCATCCCCTACGAGCAGTACTTC

clone size: -
V gene: TRBV11-2
J gene: TRBJ1-1
D gene: -
CDR3 protein: CASSLGRGVNTEAFF
CDR3 DNA: TGTGCCAGCAGCTTAGGCCGGGGGGTGAACACTGAAGCTTTCTTT

clone size: -
V gene: TRBV5-1
J gene: TRBJ1-5
D gene: -
CDR3 protein: CASSLESSGSNQPQHF
CDR3 DNA: TGCGCCAGCAGCTTGGAGTCGTCGGGGAGCAATCAGCCCCAGCATTTT

clone size: once
V gene: TRBV7-4
J gene: TRBJ1-5
D gene: -
CDR3 protein: CASSPHSEASQPQHF
CDR3 DNA: TGTGCCAGCAGCCCTCACTCCGAGGCGTCTCAGCCCCAGCATTTT

clone size: -
V gene: TRBV27
J gene: TRBJ2-7
D gene: -
CDR3 protein: CASSPPNTYEQYF
CDR3 DNA: TGTGCCAGCTCCCCGCCGAACACCTACGAGCAGTACTTC

clone size: -
V gene: TRBV28
J gene: TRBJ2-3
D gene: TRBD1
CDR3 protein: CAAGGQGPDTQYF
CDR3 DNA: TGTGCCGCTGGGGGACAGGGTCCAGATACGCAGTATTTT

clone size: -
V gene: TRBV18
J gene: TRBJ1-1
D gene: TRBD1
CDR3 protein: CASSPIEGAGTEAFF
CDR3 DNA: TGTGCCAGCTCACCAATTGAGGGGGCTGGTACTGAAGCTTTCTTT

clone size: -
V gene: TRBV7-8
J gene: TRBJ1-5
D gene: -
CDR3 protein: CASSLARVSIGPQHF
CDR3 DNA: TGTGCCAGCAGCTTAGCGAGAGTCTCCATCGGTCCCCAGCATTTT

clone size: few
V gene: TRBV19
J gene: TRBJ1-6
D gene: -
CDR3 protein: CASRLDRGNSPLHF
CDR3 DNA: TGTGCCAGTAGGCTCGACAGAGGAAATTCACCCCTCCACTTT

clone size: -
V gene: TRBV28
J gene: TRBJ1-5
D gene: -
CDR3 protein: CASIRGHLSNQPQHF
CDR3 DNA: TGTGCCAGCATCCGAGGACACCTTAGCAATCAGCCCCAGCATTTT

clone size: -
V gene: TRBV23-1
J gene: TRBJ2-2
D gene: TRBD1
CDR3 protein: CASIGTGRNTGELFF
CDR3 DNA: TGCGCCAGCATCGGGACAGGGAGGAACACCGGGGAGCTGTTTTTT

clone size: -
V gene: TRBV10-2
J gene: TRBJ2-7
D gene: TRBD2
CDR3 protein: CASSPLRGESYEQYF
CDR3 DNA: TGCGCCAGCAGCCCCCTGCGGGGGGAATCCTACGAGCAGTACTTC

clone size: -
V gene: TRBV7-2
J gene: TRBJ2-3
D gene: TRBD1
CDR3 protein: CASSADRGDTQYF
CDR3 DNA: TGTGCCAGCAGCGCCGACAGGGGAGATACGCAGTATTTT

clone size: -
V gene: TRBV14
J gene: TRBJ1-3
D gene: -
CDR3 protein: CASSQGYRNTIYF
CDR3 DNA: TGTGCCAGCAGCCAAGGCTATCGGAACACCATATATTTT

clone size: -
V gene: TRBV6-1
J gene: TRBJ1-5
D gene: -
CDR3 protein: CASSEGRGTSNQPQHF
CDR3 DNA: TGTGCCAGCAGTGAAGGGCGGGGGACAAGCAATCAGCCCCAGCATTTT

clone size: -
V gene: TRBV7-9
J gene: TRBJ2-7
D gene: -
CDR3 protein: CASSPPPSVWPYEQYF
CDR3 DNA: TGTGCCAGCAGCCCGCCCCCGTCAGTCTGGCCCTACGAGCAGTACTTC

clone size: -
V gene: TRBV11-2
J gene: TRBJ1-4
D gene: -
CDR3 protein: CASSLEGSKVPELFF
CDR3 DNA: TGTGCCAGCAGCTTAGAGGGCAGTAAAGTACCGGAACTGTTTTTT

clone size: -
V gene: TRBV6-4
J gene: TRBJ2-3
D gene: TRBD1
CDR3 protein: CASSEGTGGTDTQYF
CDR3 DNA: TGTGCCAGCAGTGAGGGAACAGGGGGGACAGATACGCAGTATTTT

clone size: -
V gene: TRBV5-1
J gene: TRBJ2-3
D gene: TRBD2
CDR3 protein: CASSLTSAGGLLHTDTQYF
CDR3 DNA: TGCGCCAGCAGCTTAACTTCCGCGGGGGGCCTCCTTCACACAGATACGCAGTATTTT

clone size: -
V gene: TRBV21-1
J gene: TRBJ2-1
D gene: -
CDR3 protein: CASNRGNEQFF
CDR3 DNA: TGTGCCAGCAACAGGGGGAATGAGCAGTTCTTC

clone size: -
V gene: TRBV30
J gene: TRBJ2-3
D gene: -
CDR3 protein: CAWGFQIADTQYF
CDR3 DNA: TGTGCCTGGGGATTTCAGATAGCGGATACGCAGTATTTT

clone size: -
V gene: TRBV19
J gene: TRBJ1-1
D gene: TRBD1
CDR3 protein: CASSIPPGQGAVEAFF
CDR3 DNA: TGTGCCAGTAGTATACCTCCCGGACAGGGGGCGGTTGAAGCTTTCTTT

clone size: once
V gene: TRBV19
J gene: TRBJ1-1
D gene: -
CDR3 protein: CASGQSLNTEAFF
CDR3 DNA: TGTGCCAGTGGACAGAGCCTGAACACTGAAGCTTTCTTT

clone size: -
V gene: TRBV29-1
J gene: TRBJ1-2
D gene: -
CDR3 protein: CSVTNTGLNYGYTF
CDR3 DNA: TGCAGCGTCACAAATACAGGGCTGAACTATGGCTACACCTTC

clone size: -
V gene: TRBV9
J gene: TRBJ2-5
D gene: -
CDR3 protein: CASSEGGRQETQYF
CDR3 DNA: TGTGCCAGCAGTGAAGGGGGACGCCAAGAGACCCAGTACTTC

clone size: -
V gene: TRBV5-1
J gene: TRBJ1-6
D gene: -
CDR3 protein: CASSLEWGVGSPLHF
CDR3 DNA: TGCGCCAGCAGCTTGGAATGGGGGGTAGGGTCACCCCTCCACTTT

clone size: -
V gene: TRBV5-1
J gene: TRBJ2-6
D gene: -
CDR3 protein: CASSFGTSGANVLTF
CDR3 DNA: TGCGCCAGCAGCTTTGGGACTTCTGGGGCCAACGTCCTGACTTTC

clone size: once
V gene: TRBV18
J gene: TRBJ2-6
D gene: TRBD1
CDR3 protein: CASSPKGAGSSGANVLTF
CDR3 DNA: TGTGCCAGCTCACCGAAGGGGGCTGGGAGCTCTGGGGCCAACGTCCTGACTTTC

clone size: -
V gene: TRBV2
J gene: TRBJ2-2
D gene: TRBD1
CDR3 protein: CASSRTGAANTGELFF
CDR3 DNA: TGTGCCAGCAGTAGAACAGGGGCCGCGAACACCGGGGAGCTGTTTTTT

clone size: -
V gene: TRBV7-3
J gene: TRBJ1-5
D gene: -
CDR3 protein: CASSPNEEPQHF
CDR3 DNA: TGTGCCAGCAGCCCGAATGAGGAGCCCCAGCATTTT

clone size: few
V gene: TRBV15
J gene: TRBJ1-5
D gene: -
CDR3 protein: CATSRDGGYNQPQHF
CDR3 DNA: TGTGCCACCAGCAGAGATGGAGGGTACAATCAGCCCCAGCATTTT

clone size: -
V gene: TRBV11-3
J gene: TRBJ2-2
D gene: -
CDR3 protein: CASSLGQTNTGELFF
CDR3 DNA: TGTGCCAGCAGCTTAGGACAAACGAACACCGGGGAGCTGTTTTTT